This T cell receptor beta chain was captured in a study of neurological immune-mediated disorders. Findings and limits, study-wide: Healthy controls had more TCR clonal expansion than multiple sclerosis, which showed the least, whereas HTLV-1-associated myelopathy showed the most. The study found no CDR3 amino acid sequences shared by expanded clones across subjects, suggesting private repertoires in all groups.

Germline V lookup: CDR1 GTSNPN, CDR2 SVGIG (reference sequence). The CDR3 runs 11 residues. Between the trimmed V and J ends, which lost 4 bases and 0 bases, there was a span of 4 bases. MiXCR, applied by TCRdb to the 5' RACE reads, yields one record per CDR3 protein. In the table there are about 39,000 distinct CDR3 sequences, around 7.2% of which are singletons. Healthy control samples came from blood bank volunteers in Maryland, USA. 900,000 to 1,000,000 sorted CD4+ or CD8+ T cells made each library. This clonotype was counted a few times. Antigen unknown. The material sequenced was CD4+ T cells from blood. The sequence was obtained from a man between 50 and 59 years old in good health. This chain uses TRBV30 with TRBJ2-7; D unclear. This chain's CDR3 is CAWMISYEQYF. CDR3 in DNA: TGTGCCTGGATGATCTCCTACGAGCAGTACTTC.